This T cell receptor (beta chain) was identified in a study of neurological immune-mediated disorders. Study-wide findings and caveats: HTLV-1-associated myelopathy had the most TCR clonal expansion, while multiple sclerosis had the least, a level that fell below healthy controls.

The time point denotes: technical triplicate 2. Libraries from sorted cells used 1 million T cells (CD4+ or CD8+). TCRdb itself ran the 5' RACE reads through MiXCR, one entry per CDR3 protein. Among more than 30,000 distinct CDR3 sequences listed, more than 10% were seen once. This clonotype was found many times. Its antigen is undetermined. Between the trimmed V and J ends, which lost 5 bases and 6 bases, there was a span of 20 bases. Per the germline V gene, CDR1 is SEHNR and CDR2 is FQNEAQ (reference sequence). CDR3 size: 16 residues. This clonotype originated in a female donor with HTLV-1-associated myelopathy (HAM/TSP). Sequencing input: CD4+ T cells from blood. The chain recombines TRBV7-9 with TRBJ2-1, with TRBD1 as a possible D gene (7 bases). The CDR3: CASSGGGGGVVNEQFF. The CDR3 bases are TGTGCCAGCAGCGGGGGCGGAGGGGGCGTTGTCAATGAGCAGTTCTTC.